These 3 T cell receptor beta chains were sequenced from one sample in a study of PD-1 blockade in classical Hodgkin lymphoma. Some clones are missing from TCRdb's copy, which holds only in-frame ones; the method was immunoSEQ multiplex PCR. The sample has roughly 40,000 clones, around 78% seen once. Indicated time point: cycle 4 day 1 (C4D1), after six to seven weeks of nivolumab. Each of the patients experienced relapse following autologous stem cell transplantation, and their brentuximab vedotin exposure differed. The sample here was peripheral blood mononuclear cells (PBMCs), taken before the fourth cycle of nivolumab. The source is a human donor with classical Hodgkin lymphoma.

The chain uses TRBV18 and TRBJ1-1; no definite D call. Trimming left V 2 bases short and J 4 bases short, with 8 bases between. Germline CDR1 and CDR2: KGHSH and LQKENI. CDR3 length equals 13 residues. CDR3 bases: TGTGCCAGCTCACCAGGGGTTGGCACTGAAGCTTTCTTT. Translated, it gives CASSPGVGTEAFF.

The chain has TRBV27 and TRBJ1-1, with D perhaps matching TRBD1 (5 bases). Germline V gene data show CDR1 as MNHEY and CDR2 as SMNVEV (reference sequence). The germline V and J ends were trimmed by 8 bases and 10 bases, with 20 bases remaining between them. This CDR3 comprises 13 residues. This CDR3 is CASSGRGLLSAFF. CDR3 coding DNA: TGTGCCAGCTCGGGTAGGGGACTCCTTTCAGCTTTCTTT.

The CDR3, as DNA: TGTGCCAGCAGCTTGGGAGGGCCCCTCTCTGGGGCCAACGTCCTGACTTTC. This sequence encodes CASSLGGPLSGANVLTF. The genes are TRBV5-4 and TRBJ2-6; perhaps TRBD2 as D (5 bases). The germline V gene encodes CDR1 SGHNT and CDR2 YYREEE (reference sequence). The V end was cut by 0 bases, the J end by 0 bases, with 10 bases between. CDR3 size: 17 residues. The whole variable domain, remainder taken from reference TRBV5-4 and TRBJ2-6, is ETGVTQSPTHLIKTRGQQVTLRCSSQSGHNTVSWYQQALGQGPQFIFQYYREEENGRGNFPPRFSGLQFPNYSSELNVNALELDDSALYLCASSLGGPLSGANVLTFGAGSRLTVL.